The 27 T cell receptor beta chains below were found in one sample sequenced in a study of T cell changes during pregnancy in multiple sclerosis. Generated by immunoSEQ multiplex PCR, the TCRdb table keeps only in-frame clones and is missing some. In the table there are tens of thousands of clones, almost 95% of which are singletons. Sequenced here: CD4+ T cells from peripheral blood mononuclear cells, sampled in the second trimester of pregnancy. These receptors were obtained from a female donor in good health, enrolled as a control in a pregnancy study.

The chain links TRBV4-1 to TRBJ2-4; 8 bases align to TRBD2. Germline-derived CDR1 and CDR2 are MGHRA and YSYEKL. The CDR3 is 17 amino acids. V was clipped by 1 base and J by 0 bases; unmatched bases: 5. In nucleotides, the CDR3 is TGCGCCAGCAGCCAAGGAGCGGGAGCGATAGCCAAAAACATTCAGTACTTC. Its protein is CASSQGAGAIAKNIQYF.

The CDR3 sequence is CASSPGLAQYNEQFF. CDR3 nucleotides: TGTGCCAGCAGCCCGGGACTAGCACAATACAATGAGCAGTTCTTC. The V call is TRBV5-4, the J call TRBJ2-1; 9 bases map to TRBD2. The junction had 6 bases not matched to a gene; V was cut back by 4 bases and J by 4 bases. This CDR3 is built from 15 residues. Germline V gene data show CDR1 as SGHNT and CDR2 as YYREEE (reference sequence).

Remarks on this clone: Different DNA sequences within this sample yield the same CDR3. CDR3 sequence reads: CASSLSGYNEQFF. CDR3 nucleotides: TGTGCCAGCAGCTTAAGCGGATACAATGAGCAGTTCTTC. The genes are TRBV7-2 and TRBJ2-1; a possible D gene is TRBD2 (5 bases). The CDR3 loop spans 13 amino acids. Germline CDR1 reads SGHTA; CDR2 reads FQGNSA. V was cut by 2 bases and J by 4 bases, with 6 bases left in between. Combining the CDR3 with reference TRBV7-2 and TRBJ2-1 gives the whole variable domain GAGVSQSPSNKVTEKGKDVELRCDPISGHTALYWYRQSLGQGLEFLIYFQGNSAPDKSGLPSDRFSAERTGGSVSTLTIQRTQQEDSAVYLCASSLSGYNEQFFGPGTRLTVL.

The chain links TRBV4-2 to TRBJ1-4; 9 bases line up with TRBD1. This CDR3 contains 18 residues. Germline V gene lookup returns CDR1 LGHNA and CDR2 YNFKEQ. The ends lost 0 bases at V and 6 bases at J; junction bases unmatched: 11. The CDR3 sequence is CASSQDRGRTGEDEKLFF. The CDR3 nucleotides read TGTGCCAGCAGCCAAGATAGGGGAAGGACAGGGGAGGATGAAAAACTGTTTTTT.

The gene calls are TRBV5-4 and TRBJ2-4; possible D gene TRBD2, 6 bases. V lost 4 bases and J lost 0, with 8 bases in between. The CDR3 is 14 amino acids. CDR1 is SGHNT and CDR2 is YYREEE in the germline V gene (reference sequence). This CDR3 is CASSQAGAKNIQYF. The CDR3 bases are TGTGCCAGCAGCCAAGCGGGAGCCAAAAACATTCAGTACTTC. Using reference TRBV5-4 and TRBJ2-4 for the parts outside the CDR3, the full variable domain is ETGVTQSPTHLIKTRGQQVTLRCSSQSGHNTVSWYQQALGQGPQFIFQYYREEENGRGNFPPRFSGLQFPNYSSELNVNALELDDSALYLCASSQAGAKNIQYFGAGTRLSVL.

Details on this clone: The junction departs from the called germline gene at one end, perhaps through a read error. The CDR3: CASSLAGAVYEQFF. The CDR3 bases are TGTGCCAGCAGCCTAGCGGGGGCTGTCTATGAGCAGTTCTTC. The chain recombines TRBV7-2 with TRBJ2-1, with 10 nucleotides matching TRBD2. This CDR3 region has 14 residues. The germline gives CDR1 SGHTA, CDR2 FQGNSA.

The chain has TRBV10-1 and TRBJ1-1; 7 nucleotides align to TRBD1. Germline values: CDR1 WNHNN, CDR2 SYGVQD (reference sequence). Trimming removed 0 bases from V and 1 base from J; junction bases left unmatched: 23. This CDR3 has 22 amino acids. The CDR3 loop reads CASSESRKGLVRQGNKNTEAFF. For the CDR3, the DNA is TGCGCCAGCAGTGAGTCGAGGAAAGGTTTAGTGAGACAGGGCAATAAGAACACTGAAGCTTTCTTT.

V gene TRBV28 combines with J gene TRBJ2-1; TRBD2 matches at 7 bases. The germline V gene has CDR1 MDHEN and CDR2 SYDVKM. The CDR3 is 15 residues long. The trim removed 6 bases at V and 0 bases at J, leaving 5 bases unmatched. Here the CDR3 reads CASRGGRGSYNEQFF. For the CDR3, the DNA is TGTGCCAGCAGGGGGGGGAGGGGCTCCTACAATGAGCAGTTCTTC.

V usage is TRBV28 and J usage is TRBJ2-3; 11 nucleotides match TRBD2. The V segment lost 2 bases and the J segment 6 bases; nucleotides outside the gene matches: 7. The CDR3 runs 16 residues. Per germline, CDR1 MDHEN and CDR2 SYDVKM. DNA for the CDR3: TGTGCCAGCAGTTTAGTAGGGCTAGCGGGAGGCGATACGCAGTATTTT. This gives the protein CASSLVGLAGGDTQYF. The entire variable domain, with the rest obtained from reference TRBV28 and TRBJ2-3, is as follows: DVKVTQSSRYLVKRTGEKVFLECVQDMDHENMFWYRQDPGLGLRLIYFSYDVKMKEKGDIPEGYSVSREKKERFSLILESASTNQTSMYLCASSLVGLAGGDTQYFGPGTRLTVL.

The chain has TRBV4-1 and TRBJ2-2, with D possibly matching TRBD1 (6 bases). The V and J ends lost 4 bases and 2 bases respectively, with 14 bases between them. This CDR3 is built from 16 residues. Germline CDR1 reads MGHRA; CDR2 reads YSYEKL. DNA for the CDR3: TGCGCCAGCAGCCCCCCGGGACACTCCAACACCGGGGAGCTGTTTTTT. As protein: CASSPPGHSNTGELFF.

The rearrangement links TRBV27 to TRBJ2-2, with D perhaps matching TRBD1 (6 bases). Germline CDR1 reads MNHEY; CDR2 reads SMNVEV (reference sequence). The CDR3 is 17 amino acids. V dropped 0 bases and J dropped 7 bases, with 18 bases sitting between them. CDR3 nucleotide sequence: TGTGCCAGCAGTTTATCAAGGGGGTTATTAAGGGGCGGGGAGCTGTTTTTT. It yields the protein CASSLSRGLLRGGELFF.

The V gene is TRBV11-2, the J gene TRBJ1-2, with 8 bases matching TRBD1. Germline loops: CDR1 SGHAT, CDR2 FQNNGV. The CDR3 contains 13 residues. V lost 3 bases to trimming and J lost 7 bases; unmatched junction nucleotides: 4. The CDR3 here is CASSLDRDFGYTF. CDR3 nucleotide sequence: TGTGCCAGCAGCTTGGACAGGGACTTTGGCTACACCTTC.

The V gene is TRBV5-1, the J gene TRBJ2-3; 8 bases are shared with TRBD2. This CDR3 spans 16 amino acids. From germline, CDR1 is SGHRS and CDR2 YFSETQ. The junction had 5 bases not matched to a gene; V was cut back by 0 bases and J by 2 bases. CDR3 in DNA: TGCGCCAGCAGCTTGGAAACTAGCGGATACACAGATACGCAGTATTTT. Its protein product is CASSLETSGYTDTQYF.

The rearrangement links TRBV28 to TRBJ2-1, with D perhaps TRBD2 (5 bases). Germline V gene lookup returns CDR1 MDHEN and CDR2 SYDVKM. CDR3 length: 14 amino acids. V dropped 7 bases and J dropped 0 bases, with 10 bases sitting between them. CDR3 DNA sequence: TGTGCCAGCATACCAACTAGCTCCTACAATGAGCAGTTCTTC. Amino acid sequence: CASIPTSSYNEQFF.

This CDR3 reads CASSQAIGVRQPQHF. CDR3 bases: TGTGCCAGCAGCCAAGCCATCGGGGTTCGTCAGCCCCAGCATTTT. The V gene is TRBV4-2, the J gene TRBJ1-5; no firm D call. In germline, CDR1 is LGHNA, CDR2 YNFKEQ. Trimming removed 1 base at V and 6 bases at J, with 13 bases between. The CDR3 runs 15 residues.

The J gene is TRBJ2-5, the V gene TRBV10-3; 9 bases are a match to TRBD2. This CDR3 region has 14 residues. Germline V gene data show CDR1 as ENHRY and CDR2 as SYGVKD. V was pared by 8 bases and J by 2 bases, with 6 bases of the junction left unmatched. CDR3 coding DNA: TGTGCCATCCTTAGCGGGAGCCTACAAGAGACCCAGTACTTC. Translating gives CAILSGSLQETQYF.

This clone has a single count. This chain links TRBV30 with TRBJ2-3; 12 bases line up with TRBD2. The V and J ends lost 0 bases and 3 bases, in that order; junction bases with no gene match: 7. The CDR3 is 17 residues long. The germline CDR1 and CDR2 sequences are GTSNPN and SVGIG (reference sequence). The CDR3 reads CAWSVFWTSGETDTQYF. In DNA, the CDR3 is TGTGCCTGGAGTGTATTCTGGACTAGCGGGGAAACAGATACGCAGTATTTT.

This sequence joins TRBV11-3 and TRBJ2-7; 7 bases line up with TRBD2. There are 14 residues in the CDR3. Germline V lookup: CDR1 SGHNT, CDR2 YENEEA. V lost 2 bases, J lost 3 bases, and 4 bases stayed unmatched. CDR3 bases: TGTGCCAGCAGCTTAAGCGGGGCCCGCTACGAGCAGTACTTC. It yields the protein CASSLSGARYEQYF.

V usage is TRBV9 and J usage is TRBJ1-3; maybe TRBD1 (6 bases). This CDR3 spans 15 amino acids. V was trimmed by 6 bases and J by 1 base, leaving 14 bases between them. Germline V gene lookup returns CDR1 SGDLS and CDR2 YYNGEE. CDR3 in amino acids: CASNGGRGSGNTIYF. In DNA, the CDR3 is TGTGCCAGCAACGGCGGTAGGGGGTCTGGAAACACCATATATTTT. Based on the CDR3 plus reference TRBV9 and TRBJ1-3, the full variable domain is DSGVTQTPKHLITATGQRVTLRCSPRSGDLSVYWYQQSLDQGLQFLIQYYNGEERAKGNILERFSAQQFPDLHSELNLSSLELGDSALYFCASNGGRGSGNTIYFGEGSWLTVV.

This chain links TRBV27 with TRBJ2-1; TRBD2 aligns across 9 bases. Germline trimming cut 7 bases from V and 15 bases from J; bases unmatched to any gene: 10. The germline gives CDR1 MNHEY, CDR2 SMNVEV (reference sequence). The CDR3 totals 12 residues. The CDR3 DNA reads as TGTGCCAGCAATATTGCGGGAGGGCCTCTGTTCTTC. Encoded protein: CASNIAGGPLFF.

V and J are TRBV23-1 and TRBJ1-2; tentative D call: TRBD1 (6 bases). TRBV23-1 is reported as an ORF; its role is uncertain. The CDR3 length is 14 residues. Trimming removed 6 bases from V and 3 bases from J, with 14 bases in between. For the CDR3, the DNA is TGCGCCAGCAGCGGGGGGGGCGCATACTATGGCTACACCTTC. It translates to CASSGGGAYYGYTF.

V usage is TRBV9 and J usage is TRBJ2-1; unclear D gene. The germline V gene has CDR1 SGDLS and CDR2 YYNGEE. The CDR3 loop spans 14 amino acids. V lost 3 bases and J 6 bases, leaving 13 bases between the germline ends. The CDR3 protein is CASSALEPGNEQFF. The CDR3 DNA reads TGTGCCAGCAGCGCCCTCGAACCAGGCAATGAGCAGTTCTTC. The entire variable domain, with the rest obtained from reference TRBV9 and TRBJ2-1, is as follows: DSGVTQTPKHLITATGQRVTLRCSPRSGDLSVYWYQQSLDQGLQFLIQYYNGEERAKGNILERFSAQQFPDLHSELNLSSLELGDSALYFCASSALEPGNEQFFGPGTRLTVL.

The chain couples TRBV21-1 to TRBJ1-3. TRBV21-1 is a listed pseudogene. The CDR3 is made up of 17 amino acids. CDR3 nucleotides: TGTGCCAGCAGCAAAGTAGGCATCTCGGGGTCTGGAAACACCATATATTTT. Amino acids: CASSKVGISGSGNTIYF.

V usage is TRBV4-3 and J usage is TRBJ1-3; D is unclear. Germline V CDR1 and CDR2: LGHNA, YSLEER. The germline V and J ends were trimmed by 7 bases and 0 bases, with 13 bases remaining between them. The CDR3 is 15 residues long. CDR3 sequence (DNA): TGCGCCAGCACCCTTAGCGTGGACTCTGGAAACACCATATATTTT. The encoded protein is CASTLSVDSGNTIYF.

The chain combines TRBV4-1 with TRBJ2-2; 15 bases map to TRBD2. Germline CDR1 reads MGHRA; CDR2 reads YSYEKL. This CDR3 has 18 amino acids. V lost 2 bases, J lost 5 bases, and 6 bases stayed unmatched. The CDR3, as DNA: TGCGCCAGCAGCCAACCGGGACTAGCGGGAGGAGTGACCGGGGAGCTGTTTTTT. This translates into CASSQPGLAGGVTGELFF.

V usage is TRBV4-2 and J usage is TRBJ2-3; TRBD1 matches at 10 bases. Germline V gene sequence: CDR1 LGHNA, CDR2 YNFKEQ. The junction had 7 bases not matched to a gene; V was cut back by 0 bases and J by 4 bases. The CDR3 sequence is 17 residues long. The CDR3 nucleotides are TGTGCCAGCAGCCAAGAATTTAGGACAGGGGGGGCAGATACGCAGTATTTT. It is translated as CASSQEFRTGGADTQYF.

The V and J genes are TRBV18 and TRBJ2-7; 7 nucleotides agree with TRBD2. Germline loops: CDR1 KGHSH, CDR2 LQKENI. V shed 6 bases and J 4 bases; nucleotides not matched to a gene: 9. The CDR3 runs to 14 residues. The CDR3: CASSAGTTTYEQYF. The DNA of the CDR3 is TGTGCCAGCTCCGCCGGGACTACGACTTACGAGCAGTACTTC.